One sample yielded the 18 T cell receptor beta chains listed below, sequenced in a study of cytomegalovirus exposure and HLA in healthy donors. PCR involved 60 Vbeta and 13 Jbeta primers. Assay: immunoSEQ multiplex PCR; the TCRdb copy retains only in-frame clones and omits some. The sample has around 97,000 clones; less than 10% are singletons. The sequencing sample was made of PBMCs. The receptor source for this set is a man in his fifties or sixties in good health and CMV-seropositive.

The rearrangement uses TRBV28 and TRBJ2-1, with 7 bases lining up with TRBD2. This CDR3 contains 16 residues. CDR1 and CDR2 from the germline V gene are MDHEN and SYDVKM. Trimming at V came to 5 bases and at J to 0 bases, leaving 7 bases not matched to a gene. The CDR3 spells CASSMTRDYSYNEQFF. Written as DNA, the CDR3 is TGTGCCAGCAGTATGACCCGGGACTACTCCTACAATGAGCAGTTCTTC.

In this sample, this clone turned up a few times. V gene TRBV5-6 combines with J gene TRBJ2-5, with a tentative D call TRBD2 (6 bases). This CDR3 contains 14 residues. CDR1 and CDR2 (germline): SGHDT, YYEEEE. V gave up 4 bases and J gave up 5 bases, with 15 bases separating them. CDR3 protein: CASSHGSVGETQYF. In DNA form, the CDR3 reads TGTGCCAGCAGCCACGGGAGTGTAGGGGAGACCCAGTACTTC. Variable domain in full (rest from reference TRBV5-6 and TRBJ2-5): DAGVTQSPTHLIKTRGQQVTLRCSPKSGHDTVSWYQQALGQGPQFIFQYYEEEERQRGNFPDRFSGHQFPNYSSELNVNALLLGDSALYLCASSHGSVGETQYFGPGTRLLVL.

V gene TRBV6-6 combines with J gene TRBJ2-5, with a possible D match to TRBD2 (6 bases). The CDR3 length is 14 residues. V was cut by 2 bases and J by 1 base, with 8 bases left in between. Looked up from germline, CDR1 is MNHNY and CDR2 is SVGAGI (reference sequence). In nucleotides, the CDR3 is TGTGCCAGCAGTTACACTAGCCTCCAAGAGACCCAGTACTTC. This sequence encodes CASSYTSLQETQYF.

A few counts support this clone. V and J are TRBV7-3 and TRBJ2-2; 7 nucleotides line up with TRBD1. The CDR3 has 16 amino acids. Germline V lookup: CDR1 SGHTA, CDR2 FQGTGA. J was trimmed by 5 bases and V by 5 bases; bases with no gene match: 11. CDR3 DNA sequence: TGTGCCAGCAGCCCCCGTAGACAGGGTGGAACCGGGGAGCTGTTTTTT. Its translation: CASSPRRQGGTGELFF.

The table lists this clone with a few counts. The chain uses TRBV6-5 and TRBJ1-1; D call uncertain. Looked up from germline, CDR1 is MNHEY and CDR2 is SVGAGI. Trimming removed 6 bases at V and 4 bases at J, with 15 bases between. The CDR3 sequence is 14 residues long. Here the CDR3 reads CASSSISGGTEAFF. CDR3 sequence (DNA): TGTGCCAGCAGCTCTATCTCTGGCGGCACTGAAGCTTTCTTT.

The V and J genes are TRBV5-6 and TRBJ2-2; TRBD2 agrees at 9 bases. This CDR3 has 18 amino acids. J was trimmed by 2 bases and V by 5 bases; bases with no gene match: 13. The germline CDR1 and CDR2 sequences are SGHDT and YYEEEE. As DNA, the CDR3 is TGTGCCAGCAGGAGCGGGAGGCCCTCTTCAATCAACACCGGGGAGCTGTTTTTT. Residues: CASRSGRPSSINTGELFF.

This clone has only a few counts. The chain joins TRBV29-1 to TRBJ1-2; D not certain. This CDR3 contains 13 residues. V was clipped by 4 bases and J by 0 bases, with 9 bases between them. Germline V gene sequence: CDR1 SQVTM, CDR2 ANQGSEA. CDR3 loop: CSVVPGANYGYTF. CDR3 coding DNA: TGCAGCGTTGTCCCCGGGGCTAACTATGGCTACACCTTC. Variable domain in full (rest from reference TRBV29-1 and TRBJ1-2): SAVISQKPSRDICQRGTSLTIQCQVDSQVTMMFWYRQQPGQSLTLIATANQGSEATYESGFVIDKFPISRPNLTFSTLTVSNMSPEDSSIYLCSVVPGANYGYTFGSGTRLTVV.

This chain connects TRBV7-2 to TRBJ2-7, with 7 bases fitting TRBD2. V trimming: 1 base; J trimming: 6 bases; junction bases outside the gene matches: 12. Per germline, CDR1 SGHTA and CDR2 FQGNSA. The CDR3 spans 16 residues. Written as DNA, the CDR3 is TGTGCCAGCAGCTTAGACTCTGGCGGGAGCCCCCGCGAGCAGTACTTC. This codes for CASSLDSGGSPREQYF. The complete variable domain, with remaining parts taken from reference TRBV7-2 and TRBJ2-7, reads GAGVSQSPSNKVTEKGKDVELRCDPISGHTALYWYRQSLGQGLEFLIYFQGNSAPDKSGLPSDRFSAERTGGSVSTLTIQRTQQEDSAVYLCASSLDSGGSPREQYFGPGTRLTVT.

Only a few counts were recorded for this clone. V usage is TRBV6-5 and J usage is TRBJ1-5; a possible D gene is TRBD1 (5 bases). The germline V gene encodes CDR1 MNHEY and CDR2 SVGAGI. This CDR3 comprises 13 residues. V was shortened by 7 bases and J by 5 bases, with 12 bases between the two germline ends. The chain's CDR3 is CASTKWGDQPQHF. The CDR3 DNA is TGTGCCAGCACAAAATGGGGCGATCAGCCCCAGCATTTT.

This clone was seen only a few times. This chain joins TRBV5-1 and TRBJ2-6; D is unresolved. This CDR3 has 15 residues. The germline gives CDR1 SGHRS, CDR2 YFSETQ. The germline V and J ends were trimmed by 1 base and 0 bases, with 5 bases remaining between them. CDR3 bases: TGCGCCAGCAGCTTGACAAACTCTGGGGCCAACGTCCTGACTTTC. Protein: CASSLTNSGANVLTF.

V gene TRBV6-6 combines with J gene TRBJ2-2; D is perhaps TRBD2 (5 bases). The CDR3 sequence is 15 residues long. Between the trimmed V and J ends, which lost 9 bases and 1 base, there was a span of 15 bases. Looked up from germline, CDR1 is MNHNY and CDR2 is SVGAGI (reference sequence). For the CDR3, the DNA is TGTGCCAGTTCGCGGGCTGGGAGGAACACCGGGGAGCTGTTTTTT. This encodes CASSRAGRNTGELFF.

V usage is TRBV5-6 and J usage is TRBJ2-7, with 8 nucleotides matching TRBD2. The CDR3 is 15 residues long. Germline lookup yields CDR1 SGHDT and CDR2 YYEEEE. The V gene end was trimmed by 4 bases and the J gene end by 0 bases; junction bases not matched to a gene: 6. CDR3 loop: CASSAVAGSSYEQYF. CDR3 sequence (DNA): TGTGCCAGCAGCGCCGTAGCGGGGAGCTCCTACGAGCAGTACTTC.

The sample holds a few counts of this clone. The chain has TRBV5-6 and TRBJ2-1; perhaps TRBD1 as D (6 bases). Germline V gene lookup returns CDR1 SGHDT and CDR2 YYEEEE. V was cut by 1 base and J by 9 bases, with 14 bases left in between. The CDR3 is made up of 14 amino acids. CDR3 residues: CASSLLQGTSEQFF. CDR3 sequence (DNA): TGTGCCAGCAGCTTGTTGCAGGGGACGAGTGAGCAGTTCTTC. Looking up the rest from reference TRBV5-6 and TRBJ2-1 gives the full variable domain: DAGVTQSPTHLIKTRGQQVTLRCSPKSGHDTVSWYQQALGQGPQFIFQYYEEEERQRGNFPDRFSGHQFPNYSSELNVNALLLGDSALYLCASSLLQGTSEQFFGPGTRLTVL.

The V and J genes are TRBV12-5 and TRBJ2-1; D remains unclear. CDR3 length equals 12 residues. Germline V lookup: CDR1 LGHNT, CDR2 FRNRAP. Trimming removed 3 bases at V and 4 bases at J, with 4 bases between. The CDR3 DNA follows: TGTGCTAGTGGTTTAGCGTACAATGAGCAGTTCTTC. It translates to CASGLAYNEQFF.

V and J are TRBV4-2 and TRBJ2-7; tentative D call: TRBD2 (5 bases). This CDR3 contains 15 residues. Germline lookup yields CDR1 LGHNA and CDR2 YNFKEQ. Trimming removed 2 bases from V and 6 bases from J, with 17 bases in between. The CDR3 here is CASSQKRETQPEQYF. Here the CDR3 DNA reads TGTGCCAGCAGCCAAAAAAGGGAGACCCAACCCGAGCAGTACTTC.

This chain connects TRBV28 to TRBJ2-1; D is undetermined. Trimming cost V 7 bases and J 1 base, with 11 bases left between them. Germline assignment: CDR1 MDHEN and CDR2 SYDVKM. The CDR3 totals 14 residues. The CDR3 DNA reads as TGTGCCAGCACTGTCGAGCGATCCTACAATGAGCAGTTCTTC. Protein: CASTVERSYNEQFF.

There are a few counts of this clone. The chain is built from TRBV7-8 and TRBJ1-2; D is possibly TRBD1 (5 bases). Germline lookup yields CDR1 SGHVS and CDR2 FQNEAQ. V shed 1 base and J shed 4 bases, with 13 bases lying between them. The CDR3 spans 15 residues. In DNA form, the CDR3 reads TGTGCCAGCAGCTTAGGTCTGGGGCAGTCCTATGGCTACACCTTC. Translation gives CASSLGLGQSYGYTF.

There are a few counts of this clone. The chain carries TRBV7-2 and TRBJ2-1; 12 nucleotides agree with TRBD1. This CDR3 is built from 15 residues. The germline V gene encodes CDR1 SGHTA and CDR2 FQGNSA. V gave up 3 bases and J gave up 8 bases; unmatched junction bases: 5. CDR3 protein: CASSLGQGAIHEQFF. The CDR3, as DNA: TGTGCCAGCAGCTTGGGACAGGGGGCGATCCATGAGCAGTTCTTC.